The T cell receptor beta chain under discussion was sequenced for a study of identical twins. This clonotype has only a few counts. From the 5' RACE reads, TCRdb called clonotypes with MiXCR, one entry per CDR3 protein. The profile shows around 480,000 distinct CDR3 sequences, 11% to 15% of them singletons. Germline V lookup: CDR1 SGHRS, CDR2 YFSETQ. The CDR3 length is 13 residues. V lost 4 bases to trimming and J lost 0 bases, with 8 bases between them. The sample was also reused in another study, on yellow fever vaccine responses in identical twins.

The sequencing sample was made of CD4+ T cells sorted from blood. This TCR was recovered from a young woman in good health. The V gene is TRBV5-1, the J gene TRBJ2-7, with TRBD1 as a possible D gene (5 bases). CDR3 nucleotides: TGCGCCAGCAGCATTGACAGCTCCTACGAGCAGTACTTC. The encoded protein is CASSIDSSYEQYF.